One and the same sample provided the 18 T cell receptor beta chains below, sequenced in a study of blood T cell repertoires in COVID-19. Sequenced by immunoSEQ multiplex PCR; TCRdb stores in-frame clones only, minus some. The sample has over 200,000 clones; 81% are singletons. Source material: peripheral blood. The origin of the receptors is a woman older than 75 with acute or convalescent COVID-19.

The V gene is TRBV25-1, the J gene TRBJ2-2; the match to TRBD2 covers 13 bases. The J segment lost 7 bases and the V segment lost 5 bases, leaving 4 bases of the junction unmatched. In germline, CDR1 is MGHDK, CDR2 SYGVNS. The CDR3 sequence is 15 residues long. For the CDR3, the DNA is TGTGCCAGCAGTCGGGGACTAGCGGGAATCGGGGAGCTGTTTTTT. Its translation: CASSRGLAGIGELFF.

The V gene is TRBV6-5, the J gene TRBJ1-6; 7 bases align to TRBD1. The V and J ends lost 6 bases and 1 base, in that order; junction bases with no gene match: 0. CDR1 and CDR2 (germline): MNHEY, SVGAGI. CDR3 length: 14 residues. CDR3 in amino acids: CASRTGSYNSPLHF. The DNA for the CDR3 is TGTGCCAGCAGGACAGGGTCCTATAATTCACCCCTCCACTTT.

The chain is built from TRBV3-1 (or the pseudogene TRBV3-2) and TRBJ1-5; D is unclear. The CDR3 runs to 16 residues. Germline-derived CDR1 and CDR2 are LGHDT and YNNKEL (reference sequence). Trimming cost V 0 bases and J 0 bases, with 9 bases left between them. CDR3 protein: CASSQDPGNSNQPQHF. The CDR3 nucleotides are TGTGCCAGCAGCCAAGATCCGGGTAATAGCAATCAGCCCCAGCATTTT.

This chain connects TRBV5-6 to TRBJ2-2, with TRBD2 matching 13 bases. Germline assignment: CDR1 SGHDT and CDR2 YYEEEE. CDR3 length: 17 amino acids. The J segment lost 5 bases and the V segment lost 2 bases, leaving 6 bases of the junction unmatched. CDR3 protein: CASSFFGLAGATGELFF. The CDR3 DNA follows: TGTGCCAGCAGCTTCTTCGGACTAGCGGGAGCGACCGGGGAGCTGTTTTTT. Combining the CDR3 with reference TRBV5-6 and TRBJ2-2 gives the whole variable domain DAGVTQSPTHLIKTRGQQVTLRCSPKSGHDTVSWYQQALGQGPQFIFQYYEEEERQRGNFPDRFSGHQFPNYSSELNVNALLLGDSALYLCASSFFGLAGATGELFFGEGSRLTVL.

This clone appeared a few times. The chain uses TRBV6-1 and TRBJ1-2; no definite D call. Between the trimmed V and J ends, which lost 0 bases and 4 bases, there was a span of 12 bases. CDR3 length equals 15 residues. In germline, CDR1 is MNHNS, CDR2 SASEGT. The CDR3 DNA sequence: TGTGCCAGCAGTGAAGCATCGCGGGCAGCCTATGGCTACACCTTC. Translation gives CASSEASRAAYGYTF.

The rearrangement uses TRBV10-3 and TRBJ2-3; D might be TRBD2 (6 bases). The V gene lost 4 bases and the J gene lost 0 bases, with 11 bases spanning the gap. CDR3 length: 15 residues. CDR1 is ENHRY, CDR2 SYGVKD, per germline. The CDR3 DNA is TGTGCCATCAGTGCTGGACTACTTAGCACAGATACGCAGTATTTT. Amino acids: CAISAGLLSTDTQYF.

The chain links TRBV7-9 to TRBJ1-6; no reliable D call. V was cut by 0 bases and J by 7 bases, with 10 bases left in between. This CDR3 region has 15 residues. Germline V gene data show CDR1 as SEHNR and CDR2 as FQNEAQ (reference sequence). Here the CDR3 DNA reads TGTGCCAGCAGCTTAGCCGAGACGGAGAATTCACCCCTCCACTTT. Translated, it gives CASSLAETENSPLHF.

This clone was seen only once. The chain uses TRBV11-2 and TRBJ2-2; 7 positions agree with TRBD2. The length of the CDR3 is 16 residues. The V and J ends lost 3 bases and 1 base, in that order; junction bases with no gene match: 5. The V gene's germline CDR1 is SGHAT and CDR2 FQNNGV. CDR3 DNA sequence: TGTGCCAGCAGCTTCTGGAGCGGGAAGAACACCGGGGAGCTGTTTTTT. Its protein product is CASSFWSGKNTGELFF.

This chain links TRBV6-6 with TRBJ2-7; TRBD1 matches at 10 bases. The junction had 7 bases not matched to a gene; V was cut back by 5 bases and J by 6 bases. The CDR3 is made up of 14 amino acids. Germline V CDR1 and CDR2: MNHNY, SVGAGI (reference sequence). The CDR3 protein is CASSHGGTGAEQYF. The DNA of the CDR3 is TGTGCCAGCAGTCACGGGGGGACAGGGGCCGAGCAGTACTTC.

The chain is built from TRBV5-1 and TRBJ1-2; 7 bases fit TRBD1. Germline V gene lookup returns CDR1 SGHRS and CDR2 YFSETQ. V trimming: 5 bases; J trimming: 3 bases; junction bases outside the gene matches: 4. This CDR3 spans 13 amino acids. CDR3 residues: CASRNGQDYGYTF. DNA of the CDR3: TGCGCCAGCAGAAATGGACAGGACTATGGCTACACCTTC.

DNA of the CDR3: TGTGCCAGTAGTATCAGCGGGACAAATGAGCAGTTCTTC. Translation gives CASSISGTNEQFF. This chain uses TRBV19 with TRBJ2-1; TRBD2 might be the D (7 bases). Germline assignment: CDR1 LNHDA and CDR2 SQIVND (reference sequence). The CDR3 covers 13 residues. V was cut by 3 bases and J by 7 bases, with 10 bases left in between.

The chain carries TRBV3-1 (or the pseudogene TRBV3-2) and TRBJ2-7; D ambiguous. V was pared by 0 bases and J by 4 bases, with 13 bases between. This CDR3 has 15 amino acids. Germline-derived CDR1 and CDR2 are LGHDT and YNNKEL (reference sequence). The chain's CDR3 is CASSQETSYFYEQYF. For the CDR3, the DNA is TGTGCCAGCAGCCAAGAGACAAGCTATTTTTACGAGCAGTACTTC.

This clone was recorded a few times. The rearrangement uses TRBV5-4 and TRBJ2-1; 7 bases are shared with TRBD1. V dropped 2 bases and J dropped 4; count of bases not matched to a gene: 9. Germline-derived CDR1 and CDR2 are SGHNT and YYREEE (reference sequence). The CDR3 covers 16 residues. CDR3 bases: TGTGCCAGCAGCTTCTCTCAGGGGGTCTCTTACAATGAGCAGTTCTTC. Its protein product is CASSFSQGVSYNEQFF.

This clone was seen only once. DNA for the CDR3: TGTGCCAGCAGCTTAGGCTACGGGGAGACCCAGTACTTC. Its protein product is CASSLGYGETQYF. The chain combines TRBV13 with TRBJ2-5; D call uncertain. V lost 0 bases, J lost 5 bases, and 7 bases lay in between. There are 13 residues in the CDR3. CDR1 and CDR2 (germline): PRHDT, FYEKMQ (reference sequence). The whole variable domain, filled in from reference TRBV13 and TRBJ2-5, reads AAGVIQSPRHLIKEKRETATLKCYPIPRHDTVYWYQQGPGQDPQFLISFYEKMQSDKGSIPDRFSAQQFSDYHSELNMSSLELGDSALYFCASSLGYGETQYFGPGTRLLVL.

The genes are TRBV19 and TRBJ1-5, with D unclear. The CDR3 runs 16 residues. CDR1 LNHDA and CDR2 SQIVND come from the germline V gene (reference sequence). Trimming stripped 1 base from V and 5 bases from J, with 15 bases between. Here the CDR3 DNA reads TGTGCCAGTAGTATAGGTGGAGGGCCAAGGGATCAGCCCCAGCATTTT. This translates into CASSIGGGPRDQPQHF.

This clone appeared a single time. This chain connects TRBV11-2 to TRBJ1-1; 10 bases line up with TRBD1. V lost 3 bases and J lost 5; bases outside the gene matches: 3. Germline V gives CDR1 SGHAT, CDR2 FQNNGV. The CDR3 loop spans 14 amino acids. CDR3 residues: CASSLGQGSTEAFF. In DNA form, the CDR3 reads TGTGCCAGCAGCTTGGGACAGGGGAGTACTGAAGCTTTCTTT.

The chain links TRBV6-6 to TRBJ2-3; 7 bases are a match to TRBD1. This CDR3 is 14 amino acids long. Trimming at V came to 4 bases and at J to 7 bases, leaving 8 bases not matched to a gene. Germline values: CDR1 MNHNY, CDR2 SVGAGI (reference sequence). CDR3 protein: CASSSAGGSNTQYF. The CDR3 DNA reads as TGTGCCAGCAGTTCGGCAGGGGGATCAAATACGCAGTATTTT.

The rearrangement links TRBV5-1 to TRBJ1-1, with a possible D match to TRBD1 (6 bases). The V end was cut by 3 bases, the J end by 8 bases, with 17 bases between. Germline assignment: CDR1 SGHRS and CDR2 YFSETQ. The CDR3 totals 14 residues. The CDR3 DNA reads TGCGCCAGCAGCTCGGGGGGCGGTGGACTCGAAGCTTTCTTT. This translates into CASSSGGGGLEAFF.